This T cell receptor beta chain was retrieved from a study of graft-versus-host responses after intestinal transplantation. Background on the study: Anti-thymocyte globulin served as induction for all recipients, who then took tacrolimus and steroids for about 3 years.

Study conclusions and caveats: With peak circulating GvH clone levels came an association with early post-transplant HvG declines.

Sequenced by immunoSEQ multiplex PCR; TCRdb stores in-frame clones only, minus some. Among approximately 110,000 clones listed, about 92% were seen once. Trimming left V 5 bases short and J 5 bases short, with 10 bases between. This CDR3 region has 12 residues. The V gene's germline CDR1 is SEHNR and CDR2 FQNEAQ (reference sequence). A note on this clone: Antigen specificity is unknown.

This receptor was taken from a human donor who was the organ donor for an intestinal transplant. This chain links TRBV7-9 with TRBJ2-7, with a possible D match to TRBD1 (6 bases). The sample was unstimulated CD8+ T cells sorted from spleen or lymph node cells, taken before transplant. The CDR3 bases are TGTGCCAGCAGCGTCCAGGGGAACGAGCAGTACTTC. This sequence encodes CASSVQGNEQYF.